The rows below give T cell receptor beta chains drawn from one sample of a study of cytomegalovirus exposure and HLA in healthy donors. Here immunoSEQ multiplex PCR was the method, and the copy in TCRdb shows in-frame clones only, minus some. This table lists approximately 140,000 clones. Specimen: PBMCs. The receptors here all came from a woman aged 45-60 years in good health and CMV-seronegative. The CDR3 runs from the conserved cysteine through the conserved F or W. A D gene is named only where the DNA matches it firmly.

TRBD1 | TRBJ1-1 | TRBV5-6 | CASSLGQYTEAFF
- | TRBJ2-1 | TRBV28 | CASSRQTNNEQFF
TRBD1 | - | TRBV7-8 | CASSDQGQGLSYEQYF
- | TRBJ1-2 | TRBV6-1 | CASSQDSYYGYTF
- | TRBJ1-2 | TRBV7-3 | CAIKEAGGLGGYTF
TRBD2 | TRBJ2-7 | TRBV27 | CASSQRGEGSYEQYF
- | TRBJ1-1 | TRBV5-1 | CASSLGATENTEAFF
- | TRBJ2-1 | TRBV15 | CATSRVPGRDGEQFF
- | TRBJ1-4 | TRBV27 | CASVDAGGRVLVSEKLFF
TRBD1 | TRBJ1-6 | TRBV4-2 | CASSQQTGNSPLHF
TRBD1 | TRBJ2-2 | TRBV7-2 | CASSFLDRENRELFF
- | TRBJ2-5 | TRBV18 | CASSPRMTATQETQYF
TRBD1 | TRBJ1-1 | TRBV6-1 | CASSLRDRGTEAFF
TRBD1 | TRBJ1-6 | TRBV10-1 | CASDWTGGLRNSPLHF
- | TRBJ1-6 | TRBV9 | CASSVSSREDSPLHF
- | TRBJ1-3 | TRBV7-9 | CASTIGGAKAGNTIYF
TRBD2 | TRBJ2-7 | TRBV30 | CAWRLAGGNEQYF
TRBD1 | TRBJ2-2 | TRBV6-5 | CASSYSGGTGELFF
- | TRBJ1-6 | TRBV6-5 | CASSYSPGLKSPLHF
TRBD1 | TRBJ1-4 | TRBV6-6 | CASSYPGQGNEKLFF
- | TRBJ2-5 | TRBV5-5 | CASSYQGKETQYF
TRBD1 | TRBJ1-2 | TRBV7-9 | CASSTGQGVGVNYGYTF
- | TRBJ2-7 | TRBV19 | CASSPSRDTLYEQYF
TRBD2 | TRBJ2-5 | TRBV30 | CARTSAGGAKTQYF
TRBD2 | TRBJ2-5 | TRBV19 | CASSIGGAGGRETQYF
- | TRBJ2-1 | TRBV28 | CASSFGRYNEQFF
- | TRBJ1-2 | TRBV30 | CAWTAAYGYTF
TRBD1 | TRBJ1-2 | TRBV6-5 | CASSLRTGHNYGYTF
- | TRBJ1-6 | TRBV27 | CASSRGFNSPLHF
TRBD1 | TRBJ1-2 | TRBV9 | CASSAKQGAGGYTF
- | TRBJ1-1 | TRBV10-3 | CAISEPAGLNTEAFF
- | TRBJ2-5 | TRBV6-4 | CANLPGLQGAQYF
TRBD2 | TRBJ2-1 | TRBV5-1 | CASSSSAGTSYEQFF
TRBD1 | TRBJ1-2 | TRBV5-6 | CASSLVGTGAADGYTF
TRBD2 | TRBJ2-1 | TRBV4-2 | CASSQDQSSGGQFF
TRBD1 | TRBJ1-4 | TRBV7-9 | CASRQGATSNEKLFF
- | TRBJ2-1 | TRBV28 | CASSASGSSYNEQFF
TRBD2 | TRBJ2-7 | TRBV5-1 | CATAPLPSGIHEQYF
TRBD1 | TRBJ1-2 | TRBV10-3 | CAIRVTLGQTLYGYTF
TRBD1 | TRBJ2-2 | TRBV5-1 | CASSLGQGAVNTGELFF
- | TRBJ2-1 | TRBV9 | CASSVGGGYLQNEQFF
TRBD2 | TRBJ2-1 | TRBV18 | CASSPGTSGNPEQFF
TRBD1 | TRBJ1-2 | TRBV11-2 | CASSYGQGSIF
TRBD2 | TRBJ2-2 | TRBV5-6 | CASSAMAGLSGATGELFF
TRBD2 | TRBJ2-5 | TRBV6-6 | CALAAGGQETQYF